The clone carrying this T cell receptor (beta chain) was seen just once. Its antigen remains unknown. CDR3 size: 12 residues. CDR1 and CDR2 from the germline V gene are SGHDT and YYEEEE. Trimming shortened V by 4 bases and J by 7 bases, and 11 bases separated the two germline ends. This sample stems from a study of cytomegalovirus exposure and HLA in healthy donors. 60 Vbeta and 13 Jbeta primers were used in PCR. Clones were read by immunoSEQ multiplex PCR, and TCRdb kept only the in-frame ones, dropping some. The sample includes 150,000 to 180,000 clones, 65% to 80% seen only once; the top ten take under 4.5%. Broader study findings: The number of N-insertions in an Asian-associated ancestry cluster was reportedly below the approximately 700-donor mean in a later analysis.

The receptor was isolated from a middle-aged woman in good health and CMV-seronegative. Sequenced: PBMCs. The chain carries TRBV5-6 and TRBJ2-5; D possibly corresponds to TRBD2 (7 bases). CDR3 nucleotide sequence: TGTGCCAGCAGCCGAGGGGGGGGGACCCAGTACTTC. Its translation is CASSRGGGTQYF. The full variable domain, in which reference TRBV5-6 and TRBJ2-5 provide the parts outside the CDR3, is DAGVTQSPTHLIKTRGQQVTLRCSPKSGHDTVSWYQQALGQGPQFIFQYYEEEERQRGNFPDRFSGHQFPNYSSELNVNALLLGDSALYLCASSRGGGTQYFGPGTRLLVL.